A single sample is the source of the 24 T cell receptor beta chains below, sequenced in a study of blood T cell repertoires in COVID-19. Sequencing used immunoSEQ multiplex PCR; TCRdb keeps in-frame clones, though not all of them. The sample records over 130,000 clones, 85% to 90% being singletons. The sample taken for sequencing was peripheral blood. The receptors here all came from a human donor in a cohort sampled during active COVID-19.

The rearrangement joins TRBV5-1 to TRBJ2-7; a possible D gene is TRBD1 (6 bases). The CDR3 totals 14 residues. Germline V gene data show CDR1 as SGHRS and CDR2 as YFSETQ. V was clipped by 2 bases and J by 0 bases, with 9 bases between them. The CDR3 DNA sequence: TGCGCCAGCAGCTTCCGGGACAACTCCTACGAGCAGTACTTC. It encodes CASSFRDNSYEQYF.

V usage is TRBV9 and J usage is TRBJ2-1, with 10 bases aligning to TRBD2. CDR1 is SGDLS, CDR2 YYNGEE, per germline. V lost 1 base, J lost 5 bases, and 6 bases stayed unmatched. The CDR3 extends over 16 amino acids. In DNA form, the CDR3 reads TGTGCCAGCAGCGTACAAGAGGGACTAGCGAACAATGAGCAGTTCTTC. Protein: CASSVQEGLANNEQFF.

V usage is TRBV11-2 and J usage is TRBJ2-3; D gene uncertain. Germline values: CDR1 SGHAT, CDR2 FQNNGV. With 5 bases removed from V and 6 bases from J, the gap between germline ends came to 12 bases. This CDR3 region has 13 residues. The CDR3 region is CASSLNLRDTQYF. The DNA for the CDR3 is TGTGCCAGCAGCCTAAACCTGCGTGATACGCAGTATTTT.

The chain carries TRBV12-3 or TRBV12-4 and TRBJ2-3; tentative D call: TRBD2 (5 bases). V dropped 6 bases and J dropped 6 bases, with 13 bases sitting between them. The length of the CDR3 is 13 residues. The CDR3 protein is CASSSGIPDTQYF. CDR3 DNA sequence: TGTGCCAGCAGCTCCGGGATCCCGGATACGCAGTATTTT.

This clone appeared a single time. V and J are TRBV5-1 and TRBJ1-2, with D possibly matching TRBD1 (6 bases). The V end was cut by 0 bases, the J end by 5 bases, with 8 bases between. CDR1 is SGHRS, CDR2 YFSETQ, per germline. This CDR3 has 13 amino acids. The CDR3 loop is CASSLDRAYGYTF. Written as DNA, the CDR3 is TGCGCCAGCAGCTTGGACAGGGCTTATGGCTACACCTTC.

A single count supports this clone. The rearrangement uses TRBV4-1 and TRBJ2-1, with 12 positions matching TRBD2. The CDR3 consists of 20 residues. V shed 0 bases, J shed 4 bases, and the junction held 13 bases outside the gene matches. Germline CDR1 MGHRA, CDR2 YSYEKL. The DNA for the CDR3 is TGCGCCAGCAGCCAAGATGCCCTGACTAGCGGGAGCGGGAGTTACAATGAGCAGTTCTTC. Protein sequence: CASSQDALTSGSGSYNEQFF.

The rearrangement uses TRBV11-2 and TRBJ2-5; maybe TRBD2 (6 bases). The CDR3 is 16 amino acids. The V gene lost 1 base and the J gene lost 5 bases, with 17 bases spanning the gap. Germline values: CDR1 SGHAT, CDR2 FQNNGV. The chain's CDR3 is CASSLGKQRVRETQYF. The CDR3 nucleotides are TGTGCCAGCAGCTTAGGGAAGCAGCGGGTACGGGAGACCCAGTACTTC.

The chain uses TRBV2 and TRBJ1-5, with 10 bases matching TRBD1. Germline V CDR1 and CDR2: SNHLY, FYNNEI. The V gene end was trimmed by 5 bases and the J gene end by 7 bases; junction bases not matched to a gene: 5. The length of the CDR3 is 14 residues. DNA for the CDR3: TGTGCCAGCAGTATGACAGGGGGCGGGCAGCCCCAGCATTTT. Amino acid sequence: CASSMTGGGQPQHF.

This sequence joins TRBV6-9 and TRBJ2-5; 8 bases match TRBD2. The ends lost 0 bases at V and 7 bases at J; junction bases unmatched: 4. CDR1 is MNHGY, CDR2 SVAAGI, per germline. This CDR3 has 14 residues. CDR3 region: CASSYSRLAGTQYF. In DNA form, the CDR3 reads TGTGCCAGCAGTTATTCACGTCTAGCGGGGACCCAGTACTTC.

CDR3 in amino acids: CATARGGQSEKLFF. The CDR3 nucleotides are TGTGCCACCGCAAGGGGTGGTCAAAGTGAAAAACTGTTTTTT. The chain links TRBV28 to TRBJ1-4, with TRBD1 as a possible D gene (5 bases). Looked up from germline, CDR1 is MDHEN and CDR2 is SYDVKM. Trimming cost V 10 bases and J 7 bases, with 19 bases left between them. This CDR3 spans 14 amino acids.

This clone was counted a few times. This chain joins TRBV6-1 and TRBJ1-5, with 7 nucleotides matching TRBD1. Trimming cost V 0 bases and J 8 bases; bases outside gene matches: 10. The germline CDR1 and CDR2 sequences are MNHNS and SASEGT. There are 16 residues in the CDR3. CDR3 DNA: TGTGCCAGCAGTGAAGCGCGAACAGGGGTGGGCAAGCCCCAGCATTTT. This codes for CASSEARTGVGKPQHF.

The chain joins TRBV24-1 to TRBJ2-1; a weak D match, TRBD1 (6 bases). Trimming took off 9 bases at V and 0 bases at J, with 20 bases between the two ends. The CDR3 consists of 17 residues. Looked up from germline, CDR1 is KGHDR and CDR2 is SFDVKD. CDR3 coding DNA: TGTGCCACCGGCTCGTTTCAGGGGAGAGACTCCTACAATGAGCAGTTCTTC. It encodes CATGSFQGRDSYNEQFF.

This chain uses TRBV5-8 with TRBJ2-1, with 10 bases aligning to TRBD2. The CDR3 is 16 residues long. Germline values: CDR1 SGHTS, CDR2 YDEGEE. With V trimmed by 5 bases and J by 9 bases, 14 bases remained unmatched. CDR3 amino acids: CASRKRAASGRSEQFF. CDR3 sequence (DNA): TGTGCCAGCAGGAAAAGGGCGGCTAGCGGGAGAAGTGAGCAGTTCTTC.

The rearrangement uses TRBV5-8 and TRBJ2-5; 7 positions match TRBD2. Unmatched junction bases numbered 3, after V lost 0 bases and J lost 1 base. CDR1 SGHTS and CDR2 YDEGEE come from the germline V gene. This CDR3 has 15 amino acids. The CDR3 region is CASSLGGRAQETQYF. The CDR3 coding sequence is TGTGCCAGCAGCTTGGGTGGGAGGGCCCAAGAGACCCAGTACTTC.

The chain is built from TRBV5-1 and TRBJ2-7, with TRBD2 matching over 7 bases. Germline CDR1 reads SGHRS; CDR2 reads YFSETQ. V was clipped by 3 bases and J by 2 bases; unmatched bases: 5. The CDR3 is 14 amino acids. Here the CDR3 reads CASSWNGGTYEQYF. The CDR3 nucleotides are TGCGCCAGCAGCTGGAACGGGGGGACCTACGAGCAGTACTTC.

J is TRBJ2-7 and V is TRBV19; 7 bases match TRBD2. With 7 bases clipped from V and 2 bases from J, the junction kept 5 bases outside the gene matches. Germline V gene lookup returns CDR1 LNHDA and CDR2 SQIVND (reference sequence). This CDR3 has 13 amino acids. This chain's CDR3 is CASKRDGPYEQYF. The CDR3 DNA reads as TGTGCCAGTAAGCGGGACGGACCCTACGAGCAGTACTTC. Full variable domain (remainder filled in from reference TRBV19 and TRBJ2-7): DGGITQSPKYLFRKEGQNVTLSCEQNLNHDAMYWYRQDPGQGLRLIYYSQIVNDFQKGDIAEGYSVSREKKESFPLTVTSAQKNPTAFYLCASKRDGPYEQYFGPGTRLTVT.

J is TRBJ2-1 and V is TRBV5-4; D unresolved. Germline lookup yields CDR1 SGHNT and CDR2 YYREEE (reference sequence). Trimming took off 3 bases at V and 0 bases at J, with 10 bases between the two ends. This CDR3 has 15 residues. DNA of the CDR3: TGTGCCAGCAGCTCGCCCAGTACCTCCTACAATGAGCAGTTCTTC. This translates into CASSSPSTSYNEQFF.

The chain uses TRBV7-9 and TRBJ2-7, with D maybe TRBD2 (5 bases). The CDR3 totals 14 residues. Germline CDR1 and CDR2: SEHNR and FQNEAQ (reference sequence). Trimming cost V 1 base and J 2 bases, with 9 bases left between them. The CDR3 protein is CASSLGDGAYEQYF. In nucleotides, the CDR3 is TGTGCCAGCAGCTTAGGAGACGGGGCCTACGAGCAGTACTTC.

This clone was detected ten times or more. J is TRBJ1-3 and V is TRBV5-1; 8 positions match TRBD1. CDR3 length equals 14 residues. V dropped 0 bases and J dropped 7; count of bases not matched to a gene: 3. The germline gives CDR1 SGHRS, CDR2 YFSETQ. CDR3 nucleotides: TGCGCCAGCAGCTTGGAGGACAGGGACAACACCATATATTTT. Translating it yields CASSLEDRDNTIYF.

V is TRBV5-4 and J is TRBJ2-1, with a possible D match to TRBD2 (6 bases). Trimming shortened V by 4 bases and J by 3 bases, and 14 bases separated the two germline ends. CDR1 and CDR2 from the germline V gene are SGHNT and YYREEE (reference sequence). This CDR3 is 15 amino acids long. The CDR3 bases are TGTGCCAGCAGCCCCCGACTAGAAGGCTACAATGAGCAGTTCTTC. As protein: CASSPRLEGYNEQFF.

V usage is TRBV6-5 and J usage is TRBJ1-2; D possibly corresponds to TRBD1 (6 bases). The CDR3 extends over 15 amino acids. The V end lost 1 base, the J end lost 4 bases, and 13 bases lay between the germline ends. The germline gives CDR1 MNHEY, CDR2 SVGAGI. CDR3 nucleotides: TGTGCCAGCAGTTACTATACAGGGTTTTCCTATGGCTACACCTTC. Protein product: CASSYYTGFSYGYTF.

A note on this clone: The junction and the germline gene differ at one end; a read error may be behind it. The chain joins TRBV24-1 to TRBJ2-7, with D possibly TRBD1 on 5 matching bases. The germline V gene has CDR1 KGHDR and CDR2 SFDVKD. The CDR3 covers 12 residues. The CDR3 nucleotides read TGTGCCACCAGTGAGGGGCTCCGAAAATTTTTCTTC. It encodes CATSEGLRKFFF.

CDR3 sequence (DNA): TGCAGCGTTGAAGGGGTAGCGGCAGATACGCAGTATTTT. The encoded protein is CSVEGVAADTQYF. The chain uses TRBV29-1 and TRBJ2-3; possibly TRBD2 for D (6 bases). Germline lookup yields CDR1 SQVTM and CDR2 ANQGSEA. The germline V and J ends were trimmed by 1 base and 4 bases, with 9 bases remaining between them. The CDR3 is 13 residues long.

J is TRBJ2-3 and V is TRBV27, with 10 bases identical to TRBD2. Germline V gene data show CDR1 as MNHEY and CDR2 as SMNVEV (reference sequence). V lost 6 bases, J lost 1 base, and 7 bases stayed unmatched. The length of the CDR3 is 16 residues. The CDR3 here is CASRPAGGPGTDTQYF. In nucleotides, the CDR3 is TGTGCCAGCAGACCAGCGGGGGGGCCTGGCACAGATACGCAGTATTTT.